The 5 T cell receptor beta chains reported below all come from one sample, sequenced in a study of shared clonotypes between healthy human individuals. Repertoires were generated with immunoSEQ multiplex PCR, while TCRdb's copy carries only in-frame clones and drops some. This table has over 2 million clones, 80% to 95% appearing once. The sample consisted of naive CD4+ T cells from PBMCs. Documented subset: CD45RA+ positively selected. Receptor source: a man between 18 and 29 years old in good health. Some clones in this sample may be carry-over from other donors' samples.

The chain uses TRBV30 and TRBJ2-7, with D possibly being TRBD2 (7 bases). Germline values: CDR1 GTSNPN, CDR2 SVGIG (reference sequence). CDR3 length: 12 residues. V was cut by 8 bases and J by 5 bases, with 16 bases left in between. In DNA form, the CDR3 reads TGTGCCGGGGGGGCGGGGGCCGACGAGCAGTACTTC. Translated, it gives CAGGAGADEQYF.

The rearrangement uses TRBV10-2 and TRBJ1-4, with TRBD1 as a possible D gene (5 bases). The germline CDR1 and CDR2 sequences are WSHSY and SAAADI. CDR3 length equals 15 residues. The V end lost 3 bases, the J end lost 6 bases, and 14 bases lay between the germline ends. The CDR3 DNA follows: TGCGCCAGCAGTGATATTCTCAGGGTTCATGAAAAACTGTTTTTT. It is translated as CASSDILRVHEKLFF.

The V and J genes are TRBV7-2 and TRBJ2-1, with a possible D match to TRBD2 (6 bases). In germline, CDR1 is SGHTA, CDR2 FQGNSA. The CDR3 has 13 residues. Deletions cut 3 bases from V and 6 bases from J, with 9 bases between. The CDR3 region has the DNA TGTGCCAGCAGCTTTAGCGGCGGCAATGAGCAGTTCTTC. It yields the protein CASSFSGGNEQFF.

V and J are TRBV6-6 and TRBJ2-5; D is unresolved. With the DNA end fitting TRBJ2-7 better, the J assignment may be wrong. This CDR3 contains 14 residues. Germline assignment: CDR1 MNHNY and CDR2 SVGAGI (reference sequence). In nucleotides, the CDR3 is TGTGCCAGCAGTTACTCGCGAAGCTCCTACGAGCAGTACTTC. Amino acids: CASSYSRSSYEQYF.

The chain joins TRBV28 to TRBJ2-2; D remains unclear. Trimming took off 4 bases at V and 6 bases at J, with 3 bases between the two ends. CDR1 MDHEN and CDR2 SYDVKM come from the germline V gene. This CDR3 comprises 11 residues. This CDR3 is CASSYAGELFF. CDR3 in DNA: TGTGCCAGCAGTTACGCCGGGGAGCTGTTTTTT.